A single T cell receptor (beta chain) is shown here with its context. These data are taken from a study of blood T cell repertoires in COVID-19. Study information: COVID-19 samples from acute and convalescent phases originated in the United States, Italy and Spain.

Measured with immunoSEQ multiplex PCR; TCRdb has only the in-frame clones, and not every one. The data hold about 210,000 clones, with approximately 85% observed a single time. Trimming took off 2 bases at V and 2 bases at J, with 14 bases between the two ends. CDR3 length: 17 residues. CDR1 is SGHTS and CDR2 is YDEGEE in the germline V gene. Seattle's cohort entered during active infection and was followed longitudinally. The rearrangement joins TRBV5-8 to TRBJ2-6, with a tentative D call TRBD1 (6 bases). This sequence was found in a woman in her 70s with COVID-19, enrolled during active disease. The sequenced sample was peripheral blood. The CDR3 DNA is TGTGCCAGCAGCTTCCCGTTTGAGGGGGCTGGGGCCAACGTCCTGACTTTC. Its translation is CASSFPFEGAGANVLTF.